This T cell receptor beta chain was sequenced during a study of neurological immune-mediated disorders. Germline lookup yields CDR1 DFQATT and CDR2 SNEGSKA (reference sequence). V gave up 5 bases and J gave up 3 bases, with 11 bases separating them. The CDR3 extends over 12 amino acids. TCRdb reprocessed the 5' RACE reads with MiXCR, giving one entry per CDR3 protein. Here the sample spans approximately 52,000 distinct CDR3 sequences, about 3.5% being singletons. This clonotype was detected only a few times. The sequence was collected from a man aged 40-49 years with multiple sclerosis. Sequenced: PBMCs. The chain is built from TRBV20-1 and TRBJ2-7; the D gene is possibly TRBD1 (6 bases). CDR3 sequence reads: CSARQGIYEQYF. CDR3 nucleotide sequence: TGCAGTGCTCGTCAGGGGATCTACGAGCAGTACTTC.